The next 29 T cell receptor beta chains were all read from a single sample in a study of molecular identifiers for immune sequencing clone quantification. TCRdb re-derived calls from the PCR reads in MiXCR, one entry per CDR3 protein. There are tens of thousands of distinct CDR3 sequences in the sample; around 19% occur only once, and about 0.85% lies in the top ten. Material for sequencing was naive CD8+ T cells from blood, with Jurkat cell RNA spiked in. This sample's subset: FACS-sorted CD8+CD4-CCR7+CD45RA+ naive T cells. The receptors shown here come from a human donor in good health. Some libraries in this study had Jurkat cell RNA spiked in.

Many counts were recorded for this clonotype. V and J are TRBV6-2 or TRBV6-3 and TRBJ2-2, with 7 bases aligning to TRBD1. The CDR3 contains 15 residues. V was clipped by 4 bases and J by 6 bases; unmatched bases: 8. Looked up from germline, CDR1 is MNHEY and CDR2 is SVGEGT. This chain's CDR3 is CASSWDSRLAGELFF. The CDR3 DNA reads as TGTGCCAGCAGTTGGGACAGCCGTCTCGCCGGGGAGCTGTTTTTT.

This clonotype was detected many times. V gene TRBV9 combines with J gene TRBJ2-1, with a tentative D call TRBD1 (6 bases). The CDR3 is 15 residues long. V gave up 4 bases and J gave up 7 bases, with 18 bases separating them. Germline loops: CDR1 SGDLS, CDR2 YYNGEE. The CDR3 reads CASSLRGGWMNEQFF. CDR3 sequence (DNA): TGTGCCAGCAGCCTCAGAGGGGGTTGGATGAATGAGCAGTTCTTC. Full variable domain (outside the CDR3, taken from reference TRBV9 and TRBJ2-1): DSGVTQTPKHLITATGQRVTLRCSPRSGDLSVYWYQQSLDQGLQFLIQYYNGEERAKGNILERFSAQQFPDLHSELNLSSLELGDSALYFCASSLRGGWMNEQFFGPGTRLTVL.

This clonotype has ten or more counts. V and J are TRBV20-1 and TRBJ2-7; 12 nucleotides align to TRBD2. CDR1 and CDR2 from the germline V gene are DFQATT and SNEGSKA (reference sequence). The CDR3 covers 15 residues. V lost 6 bases to trimming and J lost 3 bases; unmatched junction nucleotides: 9. CDR3 bases: TGCAGTGCCCCGGTGGTGACTAGCGGGAGCTACGAGCAGTACTTC. Protein sequence: CSAPVVTSGSYEQYF.

V and J are TRBV9 and TRBJ2-3; tentatively, D is TRBD1 (7 bases). The V gene lost 4 bases and the J gene lost 1 base, with 16 bases spanning the gap. Germline values: CDR1 SGDLS, CDR2 YYNGEE. The CDR3 totals 16 residues. The CDR3 DNA follows: TGTGCCAGCAGCTCCCCAGGGGGGCTGGGCACAGATACGCAGTATTTT. It codes for CASSSPGGLGTDTQYF.

This clonotype was recorded many times. The genes are TRBV6-6 and TRBJ2-1; 13 nucleotides line up with TRBD2. The CDR3 runs 15 residues. Germline V gene sequence: CDR1 MNHNY, CDR2 SVGAGI (reference sequence). Trimming took 5 bases from V and 4 from J; bases not matched to a gene: 2. CDR3 residues: CASSLTSGGYNEQFF. In DNA, the CDR3 is TGTGCCAGCAGTCTGACTAGCGGGGGGTACAATGAGCAGTTCTTC.

This clonotype was counted at least ten times. The chain carries TRBV7-2 and TRBJ2-2, with 9 bases lining up with TRBD1. CDR3 length: 16 residues. From germline, CDR1 is SGHTA and CDR2 FQGNSA. Trimming cost V 7 bases and J 1 base; bases outside gene matches: 7. The CDR3 sequence is CASNQGDRENTGELFF. The DNA for the CDR3 is TGTGCCAGCAACCAAGGGGACAGGGAGAACACCGGGGAGCTGTTTTTT.

This clonotype was counted many times. This chain uses TRBV2 with TRBJ2-7, with 8 bases that match TRBD1. V shed 6 bases, J shed 5 bases, and the junction held 15 bases outside the gene matches. This CDR3 spans 16 amino acids. Germline lookup yields CDR1 SNHLY and CDR2 FYNNEI. The CDR3 is CASSETRDRPRHEQYF. In DNA form, the CDR3 reads TGTGCCAGCAGCGAGACCCGGGACAGGCCCCGACACGAGCAGTACTTC.

With respect to this clonotype: A much larger clone sits a single nucleotide away, making a read error possible. The chain carries TRBV23-1 and TRBJ2-7; D is possibly TRBD1 (5 bases). TRBV23-1 is placed among ORFs of uncertain function. V was trimmed by 11 bases and J by 0 bases, leaving 11 bases between them. This CDR3 spans 12 amino acids. The CDR3 DNA reads TGCGCCGATCAGGGAAGCTCCTACGAGCAGTACTTC. Translation: CADQGSSYEQYF.

This clonotype has at least ten counts. The rearrangement uses TRBV5-4 and TRBJ2-7; 8 bases are shared with TRBD2. With V trimmed by 5 bases and J by 7 bases, 5 bases remained unmatched. Germline assignment: CDR1 SGHNT and CDR2 YYREEE (reference sequence). The CDR3 has 12 residues. CDR3: CASRFRGGEQYF. The CDR3, as DNA: TGTGCCAGCAGGTTCCGGGGGGGAGAGCAGTACTTC.

This clonotype was recorded at least ten times. The chain uses TRBV11-2 and TRBJ2-1; D may be TRBD2 (6 bases). Germline V gives CDR1 SGHAT, CDR2 FQNNGV. V was trimmed by 5 bases and J by 3 bases, leaving 17 bases between them. The CDR3 totals 16 residues. In DNA, the CDR3 is TGTGCCAGCAGCCCTAGGAGGGGCTCCATCTACAATGAGCAGTTCTTC. It is translated as CASSPRRGSIYNEQFF.

As regards this clonotype: Possible read error: a much larger clone is one base away. The rearrangement uses TRBV7-6 and TRBJ2-7, with a possible D match to TRBD1 (7 bases). There are 15 residues in the CDR3. CDR1 is SGHVS, CDR2 FNYEAQ, per germline. The CDR3, as DNA: TGTGCCAGCAGCCGGCGGGACAGATTTCCCGACGAGCGGTACTTC. It is translated as CASSRRDRFPDERYF.

Points on this clonotype: Possible read error: a much larger clone is one base away. The J gene is TRBJ2-2, the V gene TRBV5-1, with D possibly TRBD2 on 5 matching bases. The germline CDR1 and CDR2 sequences are SGHRS and YFSETQ. The CDR3 consists of 14 residues. DNA of the CDR3: TGCGTCAGCAGCTCTGGAGGACTCGCCGGGGAGCTGTTTTTT. The encoded protein is CVSSSGGLAGELFF.

In its sample, this clonotype was seen a few times. J is TRBJ1-4 and V is TRBV7-9, with D possibly TRBD1 on 5 matching bases. V was cut by 2 bases and J by 5 bases, with 15 bases left in between. This CDR3 is 16 amino acids long. Germline values: CDR1 SEHNR, CDR2 FQNEAQ (reference sequence). The CDR3 coding sequence is TGTGCCAGCAGCTTACCTAGTTTAGGGGTAAATGAAAAACTGTTTTTT. Translated: CASSLPSLGVNEKLFF.

This clonotype was seen many times. CDR3 protein: CSVVGTGGEQYF. In nucleotides, the CDR3 is TGCAGCGTTGTAGGGACAGGGGGCGAGCAGTACTTC. V usage is TRBV29-1 and J usage is TRBJ2-7; 11 bases match TRBD1. V lost 4 bases, J lost 6 bases, and 2 bases stayed unmatched. The germline CDR1 and CDR2 sequences are SQVTM and ANQGSEA. The CDR3 is made up of 12 amino acids.

This clonotype showed up many times. The genes are TRBV4-3 and TRBJ1-5, with a tentative D call TRBD1 (5 bases). Between the trimmed V and J ends, which lost 0 bases and 6 bases, there was a span of 12 bases. This CDR3 has 15 residues. The V gene's germline CDR1 is LGHNA and CDR2 YSLEER. CDR3 sequence reads: CASSQDRGAGQPQHF. Written as DNA, the CDR3 is TGCGCCAGCAGCCAAGATCGAGGGGCGGGTCAGCCCCAGCATTTT.

Many counts were recorded for this clonotype. The rearrangement links TRBV4-3 to TRBJ2-2; D unclear. The germline gives CDR1 LGHNA, CDR2 YSLEER. CDR3 length: 14 amino acids. Trimming cost V 1 base and J 1 base, with 4 bases left between them. For the CDR3, the DNA is TGCGCCAGCAGCCAAGTGGAGAACACCGGGGAGCTGTTTTTT. Its protein product is CASSQVENTGELFF.

This clonotype has ten or more counts. The chain links TRBV25-1 to TRBJ2-7, with D unclear. The CDR3 consists of 12 residues. V dropped 4 bases and J dropped 3 bases, with 7 bases sitting between them. The V gene's germline CDR1 is MGHDK and CDR2 SYGVNS. DNA for the CDR3: TGTGCCAGCAGTGGAATCAGCTACGAGCAGTACTTC. The encoded protein is CASSGISYEQYF.

Details on this clonotype: This may be a read error, as it is one base from a much larger clone. J is TRBJ2-7 and V is TRBV4-1; 7 bases fit TRBD1. The CDR3 is 14 residues long. Germline V gene data show CDR1 as MGHRA and CDR2 as YSYEKL. CDR3 DNA: TGCGCCAGCAGCCAAGGACAGGGATTCGGGGAGCAGTGCTTC. Amino acids: CASSQGQGFGEQCF.

This clonotype was seen repeatedly, ten times or more. The chain combines TRBV4-2 with TRBJ2-3, with no clear D. Germline-derived CDR1 and CDR2 are LGHNA and YNFKEQ. This CDR3 has 13 amino acids. Trimming removed 0 bases at V and 3 bases at J, with 4 bases between. The CDR3 sequence: CASSQDSTDTQYF. The CDR3 bases are TGTGCCAGCAGCCAAGATAGTACAGATACGCAGTATTTT.

This clonotype has a handful of counts. A much larger clone lies one base from this, so it may be a read error. V and J are TRBV30 and TRBJ2-3; unclear D gene. Germline CDR1 reads GTSNPN; CDR2 reads SVGIG (reference sequence). Trimming left V 1 base short and J 2 bases short, with 10 bases between. CDR3 length: 14 amino acids. CDR3 amino acids: CAWSGAKFTDTQYF. In DNA form, the CDR3 reads TGTGCCTGGAGTGGAGCTAAATTCACAGATACGCAGTATTTT.

Comments on this clonotype: This may stem from a read error, because a much larger clone lies one nucleotide away. V and J are TRBV19 and TRBJ1-2; no firm D call. CDR1 and CDR2 (germline): LNHDA, SQIVND (reference sequence). The CDR3 has 13 amino acids. The V end was cut by 6 bases, the J end by 3 bases, with 11 bases between. CDR3 sequence: CASSLSADYGYTF. The CDR3 region has the DNA TGTGCCAGTAGCCTGTCTGCCGACTATGGCTACACCTTC.

About this clonotype: A much larger clone is a single base away; this may be a read error. This chain links TRBV20-1 with TRBJ2-2; 7 positions match TRBD1. Germline V gene lookup returns CDR1 DFQATT and CDR2 SNEGSKA (reference sequence). The CDR3 length is 16 residues. The CDR3 spells CSARIDRVRDTGELSF. In DNA, the CDR3 is TGCAGTGCTAGAATCGACAGGGTGAGAGACACCGGGGAGCTGTCTTTT.

This clonotype was recorded many times. This chain joins TRBV4-3 and TRBJ1-5; D unresolved. Germline CDR1 LGHNA, CDR2 YSLEER. This CDR3 is 15 amino acids long. Trimming cost V 0 bases and J 5 bases, with 11 bases left between them. DNA of the CDR3: TGCGCCAGCAGCCAAGATGTTTTGGGGTATCAGCCCCAGCATTTT. This sequence encodes CASSQDVLGYQPQHF.

This clonotype was seen at least ten times. The V gene is TRBV20-1, the J gene TRBJ2-3; the D is unclear. The V gene's germline CDR1 is DFQATT and CDR2 SNEGSKA (reference sequence). The CDR3 totals 15 residues. Trimming stripped 0 bases from V and 2 bases from J, with 12 bases between. In DNA form, the CDR3 reads TGCAGTGCTAGAGATCTTAGGATTAACACAGATACGCAGTATTTT. Its protein is CSARDLRINTDTQYF.

This clonotype showed up many times. The chain carries TRBV20-1 and TRBJ2-7, with D possibly TRBD1 on 6 matching bases. The germline V gene encodes CDR1 DFQATT and CDR2 SNEGSKA (reference sequence). The CDR3 covers 14 residues. V gave up 6 bases and J gave up 0 bases, with 15 bases separating them. The DNA for the CDR3 is TGCAGTGCCCCAGGGGCATTGCGCTCCTACGAGCAGTACTTC. It is translated as CSAPGALRSYEQYF.

This clonotype was counted many times. The chain has TRBV24-1 and TRBJ2-1, with TRBD2 matching 11 bases. V shed 5 bases, J shed 0 bases, and the junction held 5 bases outside the gene matches. The CDR3 totals 17 residues. From germline, CDR1 is KGHDR and CDR2 SFDVKD. The CDR3 loop reads CATSGTSGSHSYNEQFF. In DNA, the CDR3 is TGTGCCACCAGTGGGACTAGCGGGTCCCACTCCTACAATGAGCAGTTCTTC.

This clonotype was seen at least ten times. V gene TRBV10-3 combines with J gene TRBJ2-7; 7 bases match TRBD2. V lost 3 bases to trimming and J lost 0 bases; unmatched junction nucleotides: 8. Looked up from germline, CDR1 is ENHRY and CDR2 is SYGVKD. CDR3 size: 16 residues. CDR3 nucleotides: TGTGCCATCAGTGAAACTAGCGCCCGGTTCTCCTACGAGCAGTACTTC. Amino acids: CAISETSARFSYEQYF.

This clonotype was observed at least ten times. DNA for the CDR3: TGTGCCAGCAGCCCGACGGGGGTAACACTAGCGGGAGTTGGCGAGACCCAGTACTTC. Its translation: CASSPTGVTLAGVGETQYF. The chain recombines TRBV11-1 with TRBJ2-5; 11 bases line up with TRBD2. Per germline, CDR1 SGHAT and CDR2 FQDESV (reference sequence). With 5 bases clipped from V and 5 bases from J, the junction kept 19 bases outside the gene matches. This CDR3 is built from 19 residues.

As for this clonotype: A much larger clone differs by one base, so this may be a read error. This chain connects TRBV24-1 to TRBJ2-7; a possible D gene is TRBD1 (6 bases). Germline V CDR1 and CDR2: KGHDR, SFDVKD. The CDR3 length is 14 residues. The CDR3: CATSNRDNSYGQYF. DNA of the CDR3: TGTGCCACATCAAACCGGGACAACTCCTACGGGCAGTACTTC.